Presented here are 32 T cell receptor delta chains from one specimen sequenced in a study of gamma-delta chains in newborns, infants, children (dated by TCRdb to about 2019). The instrument given in TCRdb is Illumina MiSeq. TCRdb recomputed clones from the public reads with CATT; identical DNA rows were then combined. For this sample there are about 8,500 delta-chain clones; 3% to 3.5% appear just once. Of the sample, around 15% falls within the top ten clones. The specimen sequenced was blood. These receptor sequences come from a child who was a newborn, infant or young child, either healthy, febrile or measles-vaccinated (not recorded which).

The chain carries TRDV1 and TRDJ2; possible D gene TRDD2, 9 bases. Per germline, CDR1 TSWWSYY and CDR2 QGS. This CDR3 is 18 amino acids long. Trimming stripped 5 bases from V and 6 bases from J, with 25 bases between. The CDR3 is CALGPAFLLGGRAAQLFF. CDR3 nucleotides: TGTGCTCTTGGGCCGGCCTTCCTACTGGGGGGTAGGGCAGCACAACTCTTCTTT.

This clone is judged medium-sized. Distinct nucleotide sequences in the sample also encode this CDR3. J is TRDJ2 and V is TRDV2; 9 bases align to TRDD3. The CDR3 spans 15 residues. V shed 1 base and J 1 base; nucleotides not matched to a gene: 0. Per the germline V gene, CDR1 is GEAIGNYY and CDR2 is EKD. The CDR3 spells CACDTGGYLTAQLFF. The CDR3 DNA follows: TGTGCCTGTGACACTGGGGGATATTTGACAGCACAACTCTTCTTT.

The chain recombines TRDV2 with TRDJ3; 13 positions agree with TRDD3. TCRdb gives no J gene; it was assigned here by matching the DNA to germline. V lost 0 bases, J lost 5 bases, and 9 bases stayed unmatched. The germline CDR1 and CDR2 sequences are GEAIGNYY and EKD. There are 20 residues in the CDR3. The CDR3 here is CACDTVLGDTPSRDTRQMFF. CDR3 DNA: TGTGCCTGTGACACCGTACTGGGGGATACGCCAAGCCGGGACACCCGACAGATGTTTTTC.

This clone was detected only a few times. A much larger clone sits a single nucleotide away, making a read error possible. This chain joins TRDV2 and TRDJ3; 13 nucleotides align to TRDD3. The CDR3 loop spans 20 amino acids. CDR1 and CDR2 (germline): GEAIGNYY, EKD. Trimming at V came to 5 bases and at J to 0 bases, leaving 9 bases not matched to a gene. The CDR3 sequence: CACVHVLGDTSSWDTRQMFF. The DNA for the CDR3 is TGTGCCTGTGTTCACGTACTGGGGGATACGAGCTCCTGGGACACCCGACAGATGTTTTTC.

On this clone: At one of its ends the junction is not consistent with the germline gene, which may arise from a read error. This chain joins TRDV2 and TRDJ3; 8 bases map to TRDD3. No J gene was available from TCRdb, and it was assigned here by a germline match of the DNA. The germline V gene has CDR1 GEAIGNYY and CDR2 EKD. The CDR3 loop spans 22 amino acids. The DNA for the CDR3 is TGTGCCTGTAACACCGTAGAAAAGTACTGGGGGTCAAGCTCCTGGGACACCCGACAGATGTTTTTC. Its translation: CACNTVEKYWGSSSWDTRQMFF.

This clone has just a few counts. A read error may explain this, as a much larger clone is one base away. The sample contains more than one DNA sequence encoding this CDR3. V usage is TRDV2 and J usage is TRDJ1, with 7 nucleotides matching TRDD3. Germline V CDR1 and CDR2: GEAIGNYY, EKD. The CDR3 runs to 16 residues. The CDR3 spells CACDILGIEDTDKLIF. The CDR3 region has the DNA TGTGCCTGCGACATACTGGGGATAGAGGACACCGATAAACTCATCTTT.

This clone was seen a handful of times. A junction boundary mismatches the germline segment, possibly from a read error. The V call is TRDV2, the J call TRDJ3, with 9 bases fitting TRDD3. Germline values: CDR1 GEAIGNYY, CDR2 EKD. The length of the CDR3 is 20 residues. This CDR3 reads CACDPVLGDYSSWDARQMFF. As DNA, the CDR3 is TGTGCCTGTGATCCCGTACTGGGGGACTACAGCTCCTGGGACGCCCGACAGATGTTTTTC.

This clone is categorized as medium-sized (0.01 to 0.1%). The sample holds other DNA sequences that translate to the same CDR3. The chain couples TRDV2 to TRDJ3; TRDD3 matches 10 bases. Germline V gene sequence: CDR1 GEAIGNYY, CDR2 EKD. The V and J ends lost 3 bases and 0 bases, in that order; junction bases with no gene match: 4. The CDR3 contains 18 residues. The CDR3 reads CACDQLGDRSWDTRQMFF. The CDR3 nucleotides are TGTGCCTGTGACCAACTGGGGGATCGCTCCTGGGACACCCGACAGATGTTTTTC.

This clone is medium-sized. The chain employs TRDV2 and TRDJ1; D unclear. The CDR3 has 13 amino acids. Looked up from germline, CDR1 is GEAIGNYY and CDR2 is EKD. Trimming removed 0 bases from V and 0 bases from J, with 4 bases in between. CDR3 nucleotides: TGTGCCTGTGACACCGGGTACACCGATAAACTCATCTTT. Amino acid sequence: CACDTGYTDKLIF.

This clone came up many times. V usage is TRDV2 and J usage is TRDJ1, with 9 nucleotides matching TRDD3. The CDR3 runs to 18 residues. Losses at the gene ends were 2 bases for V and 0 bases for J; bases not matched to a gene: 12. The germline V gene has CDR1 GEAIGNYY and CDR2 EKD. The CDR3 sequence is CACDSTGGHYKYTDKLIF. The CDR3 nucleotides are TGTGCCTGTGACAGTACTGGGGGACACTATAAGTACACCGATAAACTCATCTTT.

This clone was detected only a few times. The chain links TRDV2 to TRDJ1; 8 nucleotides line up with TRDD3. The CDR3 is 14 amino acids. Per the germline V gene, CDR1 is GEAIGNYY and CDR2 is EKD. Trimming removed 3 bases from V and 2 bases from J; junction bases left unmatched: 4. CDR3 DNA sequence: TGTGCCTGTGACGAGGTGGGGGATACCGATAAACTCATCTTT. This translates into CACDEVGDTDKLIF.

This clone is medium-sized within its sample. Other DNA variants within this sample encode the same CDR3. J is TRDJ2 and V is TRDV2; 10 bases match TRDD3. CDR3 length equals 15 residues. Trimming removed 3 bases from V and 5 bases from J; junction bases left unmatched: 5. Germline V gives CDR1 GEAIGNYY, CDR2 EKD. This CDR3 reads CACDALLGDTAQLFF. The CDR3 DNA reads TGTGCCTGTGACGCCCTACTGGGGGATACAGCACAACTCTTCTTT.

This clone came up a few times. This chain joins TRDV2 and TRDJ3, with TRDD3 matching over 11 bases. Germline CDR1 is GEAIGNYY and CDR2 is EKD. The CDR3 runs 20 residues. Trimming cost V 1 base and J 0 bases; bases outside gene matches: 7. CDR3 protein: CACDTVRTGGYSWDTRQMFF. The CDR3 nucleotides are TGTGCCTGTGACACGGTCCGTACTGGGGGATACTCCTGGGACACCCGACAGATGTTTTTC.

Note on this clone: The likely explanation is a read error, given a far larger clone one base away. The CDR3 loop reads CACDYWGIRTDKPIF. Here the CDR3 DNA reads TGTGCCTGTGACTACTGGGGGATACGCACCGATAAACCCATCTTT. The genes are TRDV2 and TRDJ1; 13 nucleotides align to TRDD3. Germline CDR1 is GEAIGNYY and CDR2 is EKD. The CDR3 runs 15 residues.

By frequency in the sample, this clone is medium-sized (0.01 to 0.1%). Different DNA sequences within this sample yield the same CDR3. The V and J genes are TRDV2 and TRDJ1, with D possibly being TRDD3 (6 bases). CDR1 is GEAIGNYY and CDR2 is EKD in the germline V gene. The germline V and J ends were trimmed by 0 bases and 4 bases, with 11 bases remaining between them. There are 14 residues in the CDR3. CDR3 coding DNA: TGTGCCTGTGACACCGGGATATGTAACGATAAACTCATCTTT. Translation: CACDTGICNDKLIF.

Note on this clone: A read error may produce the germline difference seen at one junction end. The rearrangement joins TRDV2 to TRDJ3; 12 bases fit TRDD3. Per the germline V gene, CDR1 is GEAIGNYY and CDR2 is EKD. The CDR3 spans 20 residues. This chain's CDR3 is CACDDVLGDTSSWDTRQVFF. CDR3 sequence (DNA): TGTGCCTGTGACGATGTACTGGGGGATACCTCCTCCTGGGACACCCGACAGGTGTTTTTC.

As to this clone: Other DNA sequences in this specimen translate into the identical CDR3. The V and J genes are TRDV2 and TRDJ1, with D unresolved. CDR3 size: 14 residues. Per the germline V gene, CDR1 is GEAIGNYY and CDR2 is EKD. The V end was cut by 0 bases, the J end by 0 bases, with 7 bases between. Here the CDR3 DNA reads TGTGCCTGTGACACCGTAGGGTACACCGATAAACTCATCTTT. Its translation: CACDTVGYTDKLIF.

The rearrangement joins TRDV3 to TRDJ3; 10 positions match TRDD3. V lost 2 bases and J lost 0; bases outside the gene matches: 4. The CDR3 extends over 17 amino acids. CDR1 is TVYSNPD, CDR2 GDNSRS, per germline (reference sequence). CDR3 amino acids: CAFLGDKGSWDTRQMFF. CDR3 bases: TGTGCCTTTCTGGGGGATAAGGGCTCCTGGGACACCCGACAGATGTTTTTC.

This rearrangement joins TRDV2 to TRDJ3; D call uncertain. The CDR3 has 19 residues. Germline V gene sequence: CDR1 GEAIGNYY, CDR2 EKD. The V gene lost 0 bases and the J gene lost 0 bases, with 14 bases spanning the gap. CDR3 region: CACDTLGPLSSWDTRQMFF. CDR3 in DNA: TGTGCCTGTGACACCTTGGGTCCGCTGAGCTCCTGGGACACCCGACAGATGTTTTTC.

This clone has ten or more counts. Other nucleotide sequences in the sample specify the same CDR3. This CDR3 reads CACDTWGPSWDTRQMFF. Here the CDR3 DNA reads TGTGCCTGTGACACCTGGGGTCCCTCTTGGGACACCCGACAGATGTTTTTC. This chain links TRDV2 with TRDJ3, with D maybe TRDD3 (5 bases). This CDR3 has 17 residues. Germline V gene data show CDR1 as GEAIGNYY and CDR2 as EKD. Deletions cut 0 bases from V and 4 bases from J, with 12 bases between.

Remarks on this clone: A far larger clone is a single base away, which makes a read error likely. The chain joins TRDV2 to TRDJ3; 9 bases map to TRDD3. This CDR3 has 19 residues. Germline V gives CDR1 GEAIGNYY, CDR2 EKD. DNA for the CDR3: TGTGCCTGTGACAAGTGGGGGATATATAGCTCCTGGGACGCCCGACAGATGTTTTTC. Its protein product is CACDKWGIYSSWDARQMFF.

This clone showed up just a few times. This likely stems from a read error, as it lies one base from a far larger clone. V and J are TRDV2 and TRDJ1; 7 bases fit TRDD3. This CDR3 spans 15 amino acids. Germline CDR1 reads GEAIGNYY; CDR2 reads EKD. The ends lost 3 bases at V and 7 bases at J; junction bases unmatched: 13. DNA of the CDR3: TGTGCCTGTGACGCACTGGGGCCCCAATCCGGTAAACTCATCTTT. Protein product: CACDALGPQSGKLIF.

Concerning this clone itself: A much more abundant neighbour one base away suggests this may be a read error. V usage is TRDV2 and J usage is TRDJ3; 9 bases align to TRDD3. The CDR3 runs to 22 residues. Germline CDR1 and CDR2: GEAIGNYY and EKD. The ends lost 0 bases at V and 0 bases at J; junction bases unmatched: 14. The CDR3 here is CACDTRFCTLGDSSWDTRQMFF. The CDR3 DNA reads as TGTGCCTGTGACACCAGATTCTGTACTCTGGGGGATTCCTCCTGGGACACCCGACAGATGTTTTTC.

This clone showed up just a few times. A much bigger clone sits one base away, suggesting this may be a read error. The V gene is TRDV2, the J gene TRDJ3; 9 positions agree with TRDD3. V dropped 2 bases and J dropped 0; count of bases not matched to a gene: 4. The germline V gene has CDR1 GEAIGNYY and CDR2 EKD. This CDR3 is built from 18 residues. Here the CDR3 DNA reads TGTGCCTGTGACAAAAACTGGGGGAACTCCTGGGACACCCGACAGATGTTTTTC. It translates to CACDKNWGNSWDTRQMFF.

This clone was observed many times. V gene TRDV2 combines with J gene TRDJ3, with 10 bases identical to TRDD3. CDR3 length equals 21 residues. The germline gives CDR1 GEAIGNYY, CDR2 EKD. With V trimmed by 1 base and J by 0 bases, 11 bases remained unmatched. The CDR3 loop reads CACDTGWGIGERSWDTRQMFF. CDR3 DNA: TGTGCCTGTGACACGGGCTGGGGGATAGGAGAGCGCTCCTGGGACACCCGACAGATGTTTTTC.

With respect to this clone: At one end the junction does not follow the germline gene, possibly because of a read error. The V and J genes are TRAV29/DV5 and TRDJ1; the match to TRDD3 covers 9 bases. The CDR3 contains 17 residues. The germline V gene encodes CDR1 NSMFDY and CDR2 ISSIKDK. DNA for the CDR3: TGTGCAGCAAGCGGGTCTACTGGGGGACTGTACACCGATAAACCCATCTTT. Amino acid sequence: CAASGSTGGLYTDKPIF.

With regard to this clone: Being one base from a much bigger clone, this may be a read error. The same CDR3 arises from other DNA sequences in this sample as well. The genes are TRDV2 and TRDJ3; D uncertain. Deletions cut 1 base from V and 0 bases from J, with 12 bases between. The CDR3 has 18 amino acids. Germline V gene sequence: CDR1 GEAIGNYY, CDR2 EKD. This CDR3 reads CACDTGVHSSWDTRQMFF. For the CDR3, the DNA is TGTGCCTGTGACACTGGAGTTCATAGCTCCTGGGACACCCGACAGATGTTTTTC.

Regarding this clone: The junction differs from germline at one of its ends, possibly a read error. The genes are TRDV2 and TRDJ2; perhaps TRDD3 as D (6 bases). This CDR3 spans 15 amino acids. Looked up from germline, CDR1 is GEAIGNYY and CDR2 is EKD. The CDR3 region has the DNA TGTGCCTGTGACCCCTTACTGGGCCGGACAGTACAACTCTTCTTT. As protein: CACDPLLGRTVQLFF.

This clone is deemed medium-sized. The genes are TRDV2 and TRDJ2; 12 bases are shared with TRDD3. CDR1 and CDR2 (germline): GEAIGNYY, EKD. This CDR3 contains 16 residues. V was pared by 2 bases and J by 5 bases, with 5 bases of the junction left unmatched. The CDR3 DNA sequence: TGTGCCTGTGACATACTGGGGGATACCTCTACAGCACAACTCTTCTTT. Its protein is CACDILGDTSTAQLFF.

This clone is termed medium-sized. The identical CDR3 is also encoded by other nucleotide sequences in the sample. This chain uses TRDV2 with TRDJ3, with D perhaps matching TRDD3 (6 bases). Germline CDR1 GEAIGNYY, CDR2 EKD. The germline V and J ends were trimmed by 0 bases and 0 bases, with 11 bases remaining between them. The CDR3 spans 18 residues. Here the CDR3 DNA reads TGTGCCTGTGACACCGTCGGGGGGAGCTCCTGGGACACCCGACAGATGTTTTTC. Translated: CACDTVGGSSWDTRQMFF.

This clone is labeled as medium-sized. This sequence may be a read error, since a much larger clone differs from it by one base. Other DNA sequences within the sample encode an identical CDR3. This chain connects TRDV2 to TRDJ3; 12 positions agree with TRDD3. Trimming at V came to 4 bases and at J to 0 bases, leaving 3 bases not matched to a gene. The CDR3 runs to 18 residues. CDR1 and CDR2 (germline): GEAIGNYY, EKD. The CDR3 spells CACDTGGYSSWDTRQMFF. CDR3 nucleotide sequence: TGTGCCTGTGATACTGGGGGATACAGCTCCTGGGACACCCGACAGATGTTTTTC.

In this sample, this clone turned up a few times. A read error is the likely source, as a far larger clone sits one nucleotide away. The identical CDR3 is also encoded by other nucleotide sequences in the sample. The chain recombines TRDV2 with TRDJ3, with 11 bases that match TRDD3. In germline, CDR1 is GEAIGNYY, CDR2 EKD. V lost 3 bases and J lost 0; bases outside the gene matches: 6. This CDR3 has 19 amino acids. The CDR3, as DNA: TGTGCCTGTGACGCCGTACTGGGGGATAGCTCCTGGGACACCCGACAGATGTTTTTC. The encoded protein is CACDAVLGDSSWDTRQMFF.